The source of this T cell receptor beta chain is a study of T-cell reconstitution after alpha-beta-depleted transplantation in children. For TCRbeta, the library was prepared with unique molecular identifiers. TCRdb called the PCR reads again in MiXCR, with one record for every CDR3 protein. The table has about 420,000 distinct CDR3 sequences, 15% to 20% seen once; the top ten hold 25% to 30%. As regards this clonotype: Its specificity is not known.

Notes on the study in general: Some patients owed their high day-60 TCRbeta diversity to surviving recipient T cells and thymic progenitors. Reportedly, alpha-beta T cells present about two months post-transplant originated from several hundred expanded clones of graft origin. Hyperexpanded clones declined; after one year, newly produced T cells mostly supplied diversity.

V lost 4 bases to trimming and J lost 8 bases, with 13 bases between them. The germline gives CDR1 MNHEY, CDR2 SMNVEV (reference sequence). CDR3 length equals 13 residues. The V gene is TRBV27, the J gene TRBJ2-3, with D possibly matching TRBD1 (5 bases). Specimen: PBMCs, mostly from graft donor cells, collected 360 days after TCRalphabeta/CD19-depleted stem cell transplant. The clonotype comes from a boy less than two years old who had a stem cell transplant for Wiskott-Aldrich syndrome, so the T cells may come from the graft donor. The chain's CDR3 is CASSSQGLGTQYF. CDR3 sequence (DNA): TGTGCCAGCAGTTCCCAGGGCTTGGGTACGCAGTATTTT.